This T cell receptor beta chain was captured by sequencing in a study of CD8+ T cells in alopecia areata. The overall study: Skin from roughly 6-13-month-old C3H/HeJ graft donors with spontaneous alopecia went to approximately 7-10-week-old female C3H/HeJ mice. Findings and caveats of the study: Compared with mice, patients displayed less clear TCR sharing, possibly for HLA-related reasons.

It was with CD4, CD8alpha, NKG2D, NKG2ACE and other markers that pooled cutaneous lymph node cells were sorted. Extracted RNA was reverse transcribed into cDNA, the sequencing template. Sequenced by immunoSEQ multiplex PCR; TCRdb stores in-frame clones only, minus some. The sample includes 290,000 or so clones, none of them occurring once. Germline V lookup: CDR1 NSHNY, CDR2 SYGAGN. The CDR3 covers 12 residues. In the case of this clone: Antigen unknown. Gene names are the mouse ones. The CDR3 end is not reached by the read, which stops 4 residues before it; the germline J gene fills it in.

The chain joins TRBV13-1 to TRBJ2-7; 11 bases map to TRBD2. The clonotype originates from a C3H/HeJ mouse with alopecia areata. As its MHC haplotype, the strain has H2-k. Sequencing input: CD4+ T cells sorted from a lymph node. This CDR3 reads CASADWGDEQYF. The CDR3 DNA, read in part, is TGTGCCAGCGCGGACTGGGGGGAT.